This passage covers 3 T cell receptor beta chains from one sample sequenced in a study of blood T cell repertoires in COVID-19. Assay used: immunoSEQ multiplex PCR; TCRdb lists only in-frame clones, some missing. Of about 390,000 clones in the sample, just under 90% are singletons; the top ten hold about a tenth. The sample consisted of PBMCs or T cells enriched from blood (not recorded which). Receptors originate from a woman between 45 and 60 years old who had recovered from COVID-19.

The CDR3 loop reads CASSPQDRGYYEQYF. The DNA for the CDR3 is TGTGCCAGCAGCCCTCAAGACAGGGGGTACTACGAGCAGTACTTC. The J gene is TRBJ2-7, the V gene TRBV3-1 (or the pseudogene TRBV3-2), with 9 bases identical to TRBD1. Unmatched junction bases numbered 7, after V lost 4 bases and J lost 3 bases. This CDR3 region has 15 residues. CDR1 is LGHDT, CDR2 YNNKEL, per germline (reference sequence).

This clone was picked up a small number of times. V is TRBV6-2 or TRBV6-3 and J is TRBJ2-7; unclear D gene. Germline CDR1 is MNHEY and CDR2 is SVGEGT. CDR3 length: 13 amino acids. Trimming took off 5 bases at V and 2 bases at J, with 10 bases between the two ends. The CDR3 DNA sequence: TGTGCCAGCAGTCCAAATATAGCCTACGAGCAGTACTTC. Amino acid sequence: CASSPNIAYEQYF.

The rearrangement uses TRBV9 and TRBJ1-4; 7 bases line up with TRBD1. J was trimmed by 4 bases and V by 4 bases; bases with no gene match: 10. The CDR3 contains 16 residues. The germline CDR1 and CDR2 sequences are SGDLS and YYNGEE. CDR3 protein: CASSNNRDSYNEKLFF. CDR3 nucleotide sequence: TGTGCCAGCAGCAACAACCGGGACAGCTATAATGAAAAACTGTTTTTT. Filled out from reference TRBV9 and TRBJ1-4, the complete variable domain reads DSGVTQTPKHLITATGQRVTLRCSPRSGDLSVYWYQQSLDQGLQFLIQYYNGEERAKGNILERFSAQQFPDLHSELNLSSLELGDSALYFCASSNNRDSYNEKLFFGSGTQLSVL.